Each of the 23 T cell receptor beta chains below was sequenced from the same sample in a study of OX40 agonist ivuxolimab in advanced cancers. TCRdb's copy holds only in-frame clones and misses some; the assay was immunoSEQ multiplex PCR. Altogether about 53,000 clones are present, approximately 91% being singletons, with the ten largest covering approximately 1.6%. Sample: CD4+ or CD8+ T cells sorted from blood, taken in a trial of the OX40 agonist ivuxolimab. All receptors derive from an adult with an advanced solid tumor such as melanoma, head and neck, liver or kidney cancer.

The chain joins TRBV19 to TRBJ1-1, with TRBD1 matching over 10 bases. Germline-derived CDR1 and CDR2 are LNHDA and SQIVND (reference sequence). V trimming: 5 bases; J trimming: 5 bases; junction bases outside the gene matches: 8. The CDR3 length is 15 residues. In DNA, the CDR3 is TGTGCCAGTAGTTCTTCCGGGACAGGGGAGACTGAAGCTTTCTTT. Protein sequence: CASSSSGTGETEAFF.

As DNA, the CDR3 is TGTGCCAGCAGCTTATCCGGGAGGTGGGATGAGCAGTTCTTC. It translates to CASSLSGRWDEQFF. The V call is TRBV7-3, the J call TRBJ2-1; the match to TRBD2 covers 7 bases. This CDR3 spans 14 amino acids. Germline V gene lookup returns CDR1 SGHTA and CDR2 FQGTGA. Trimming took 2 bases from V and 8 from J; bases not matched to a gene: 6. Drawing the rest from reference TRBV7-3 and TRBJ2-1, the complete variable domain is GAGVSQTPSNKVTEKGKYVELRCDPISGHTALYWYRQSLGQGPEFLIYFQGTGAADDSGLPNDRFFAVRPEGSVSTLKIQRTERGDSAVYLCASSLSGRWDEQFFGPGTRLTVL.

The gene calls are TRBV6-7 and TRBJ2-1; TRBD2 matches 8 bases. TRBV6-7 is an ORF, and what it does is uncertain. With V trimmed by 2 bases and J by 3 bases, 9 bases remained unmatched. The CDR3 totals 17 residues. The CDR3 reads CASSYRSSGSGYNEQFF. The CDR3 coding sequence is TGTGCCAGCAGTTACCGATCCAGCGGGAGCGGCTACAATGAGCAGTTCTTC.

This chain connects TRBV5-1 to TRBJ2-3; D uncertain. Germline CDR1 reads SGHRS; CDR2 reads YFSETQ. The V gene lost 0 bases and the J gene lost 4 bases, with 9 bases spanning the gap. The CDR3 spans 14 residues. The CDR3 sequence: CASSLDGVADTQYF. As DNA, the CDR3 is TGCGCCAGCAGCTTGGATGGGGTCGCAGATACGCAGTATTTT.

For this clone: At one of its ends the junction is not consistent with the germline gene, which may arise from a read error. The rearrangement joins TRBV7-7 to TRBJ2-4; no firm D call. CDR3 length equals 15 residues. Germline CDR1 reads SSHAT; CDR2 reads FNYEAQ (reference sequence). CDR3 in amino acids: CASTCRHLAKNIQYF. The CDR3, as DNA: TGTGCTAGCACCTGCCGACACCTAGCCAAAAACATTCAGTACTTC.

Comment on this clone: Germline is not matched at one junction end, which may reflect a read error. The chain joins TRBV7-7 to TRBJ2-2, with 7 bases matching TRBD1. Germline-derived CDR1 and CDR2 are SSHAT and FNYEAQ (reference sequence). The length of the CDR3 is 15 residues. The CDR3 DNA follows: TGTGCTAGCAGCTTCGGGACAGCGAACACCGGGGAGCTGTTTTTT. Encoded protein: CASSFGTANTGELFF. Supplemented by reference TRBV7-7 and TRBJ2-2, the full variable domain reads GAGVSQSPRYKVTKRGQDVTLRCDPISSHATLYWYQQALGQGPEFLTYFNYEAQPDKSGLPSDRFSAERPEGSISTLTIQRTEQRDSAMYRCASSFGTANTGELFFGEGSRLTVL.

The V call is TRBV2, the J call TRBJ1-4; maybe TRBD1 (6 bases). Germline lookup yields CDR1 SNHLY and CDR2 FYNNEI. V dropped 6 bases and J dropped 11 bases, with 10 bases sitting between them. This CDR3 comprises 11 residues. CDR3 loop: CASRGGLKLFF. CDR3 in DNA: TGTGCCAGCAGAGGGGGACTGAAACTGTTTTTT. The full variable domain, in which reference TRBV2 and TRBJ1-4 provide the parts outside the CDR3, is EPEVTQTPSHQVTQMGQEVILRCVPISNHLYFYWYRQILGQKVEFLVSFYNNEISEKSEIFDDQFSVERPDGSNFTLKIRSTKLEDSAMYFCASRGGLKLFFGSGTQLSVL.

This clone was seen a handful of times. The rearrangement uses TRBV30 and TRBJ1-5; 9 bases match TRBD1. CDR3 length: 15 amino acids. V was pared by 3 bases and J by 6 bases, with 9 bases of the junction left unmatched. The germline V gene encodes CDR1 GTSNPN and CDR2 SVGIG (reference sequence). This chain's CDR3 is CAWSLGQGKRQPQHF. CDR3 DNA: TGTGCCTGGAGCCTGGGACAGGGTAAACGTCAGCCCCAGCATTTT.

Here the CDR3 DNA reads TGTGCCAGCAGCCAGTCAGGACAGGGGTCAGATACGCAGTATTTT. It encodes CASSQSGQGSDTQYF. V usage is TRBV7-3 and J usage is TRBJ2-3; 9 bases line up with TRBD1. CDR3 length: 15 amino acids. Per germline, CDR1 SGHTA and CDR2 FQGTGA. Losses at the gene ends were 5 bases for V and 4 bases for J; bases not matched to a gene: 7.

This sequence joins TRBV19 and TRBJ2-7; 7 nucleotides agree with TRBD2. V was clipped by 5 bases and J by 2 bases; unmatched bases: 15. This CDR3 is built from 17 residues. CDR1 and CDR2 from the germline V gene are LNHDA and SQIVND (reference sequence). CDR3 bases: TGTGCCAGTAGTGTGGGCGGGAGTGGTTCCTACGCCTACGAGCAGTACTTC. Its translation: CASSVGGSGSYAYEQYF. Combining the CDR3 with reference TRBV19 and TRBJ2-7 gives the whole variable domain DGGITQSPKYLFRKEGQNVTLSCEQNLNHDAMYWYRQDPGQGLRLIYYSQIVNDFQKGDIAEGYSVSREKKESFPLTVTSAQKNPTAFYLCASSVGGSGSYAYEQYFGPGTRLTVT.

DNA of the CDR3: TGCGCCAGCAGTGACCCCGGGGAGCTGTTTTTT. Encoded protein: CASSDPGELFF. The chain is built from TRBV10-2 and TRBJ2-2, with D hard to call. This CDR3 spans 11 amino acids. Trimming took 3 bases from V and 6 from J, leaving 2 bases between them. CDR1 is WSHSY and CDR2 is SAAADI in the germline V gene.

Only a few counts were recorded for this clone. The rearrangement joins TRBV5-6 to TRBJ2-2, with 8 nucleotides matching TRBD2. CDR1 is SGHDT, CDR2 YYEEEE, per germline. CDR3 size: 14 residues. V lost 5 bases, J lost 1 base, and 1 base stayed unmatched. CDR3 in amino acids: CASRAGVNTGELFF. In nucleotides, the CDR3 is TGTGCCAGCAGAGCGGGGGTGAACACCGGGGAGCTGTTTTTT.

This chain joins TRBV18 and TRBJ2-1, with 7 bases fitting TRBD2. The V segment lost 0 bases and the J segment 7 bases; nucleotides outside the gene matches: 9. The CDR3 totals 16 residues. The V gene's germline CDR1 is KGHSH and CDR2 LQKENI. CDR3 DNA: TGTGCCAGCTCACCACCTCGGCAGGGAGGGACTAATGAGCAGTTCTTC. It is translated as CASSPPRQGGTNEQFF.

V is TRBV5-6 and J is TRBJ2-7; TRBD2 agrees at 13 bases. Trimming cost V 4 bases and J 1 base; bases outside gene matches: 8. Germline V gene sequence: CDR1 SGHDT, CDR2 YYEEEE. This CDR3 has 17 residues. Here the CDR3 reads CASSTPGLAGRSYEQYF. The DNA for the CDR3 is TGTGCCAGCAGCACGCCGGGACTAGCGGGGCGGTCCTACGAGCAGTACTTC.

This chain connects TRBV6-5 to TRBJ1-1; D gene unclear. Germline values: CDR1 MNHEY, CDR2 SVGAGI. There are 13 residues in the CDR3. V lost 7 bases and J 4 bases, leaving 13 bases between the germline ends. The CDR3 DNA follows: TGTGCCAGCAAAAGGGCGGGAGGCACTGAAGCTTTCTTT. Translated: CASKRAGGTEAFF.

V usage is TRBV6-1 and J usage is TRBJ1-1; no clear D. V was trimmed by 6 bases and J by 5 bases, leaving 16 bases between them. Germline values: CDR1 MNHNS, CDR2 SASEGT. CDR3 length: 14 residues. The CDR3 bases are TGTGCCAGCAGCCCAAGGCCCGGGTTGACTGAAGCTTTCTTT. This codes for CASSPRPGLTEAFF.

The chain couples TRBV19 to TRBJ1-2; 8 bases fit TRBD1. Per the germline V gene, CDR1 is LNHDA and CDR2 is SQIVND (reference sequence). The CDR3 sequence is 14 residues long. V lost 7 bases and J lost 7; bases outside the gene matches: 11. CDR3 nucleotide sequence: TGTGCCAGTACCGTCGACAGGGGCTCGGGTGGCTACACCTTC. Translation gives CASTVDRGSGGYTF.

This chain connects TRBV10-3 to TRBJ1-2, with D uncertain. CDR1 is ENHRY and CDR2 is SYGVKD in the germline V gene. This CDR3 region has 12 residues. Between the trimmed V and J ends, which lost 2 bases and 7 bases, there was a span of 8 bases. This chain's CDR3 is CAISEGVGGYTF. In DNA, the CDR3 is TGTGCCATCAGTGAGGGGGTTGGTGGCTACACCTTC.

The chain recombines TRBV10-3 with TRBJ1-5; no definite D call. CDR1 and CDR2 from the germline V gene are ENHRY and SYGVKD. This CDR3 is built from 14 residues. Trimming cost V 6 bases and J 0 bases, with 9 bases left between them. CDR3 nucleotide sequence: TGTGCCATCAGCGTGGATTATAGCAATCAGCCCCAGCATTTT. It is translated as CAISVDYSNQPQHF.

This clone has a handful of counts. This chain uses TRBV4-1 with TRBJ2-7; 9 nucleotides line up with TRBD1. The CDR3 has 18 residues. The germline gives CDR1 MGHRA, CDR2 YSYEKL. J lost 0 bases, V lost 4 bases, and 13 bases had no gene match. The DNA for the CDR3 is TGCGCCAGCAGCCCAGCAGCTGCTACAGGGGGCGCCTCCTACGAGCAGTACTTC. This codes for CASSPAAATGGASYEQYF.

The chain is built from TRBV5-4 and TRBJ2-1; 8 nucleotides align to TRBD1. V was pared by 0 bases and J by 4 bases, with 0 bases of the junction left unmatched. This CDR3 has 14 residues. Germline lookup yields CDR1 SGHNT and CDR2 YYREEE (reference sequence). The CDR3 nucleotides read TGTGCCAGCAGCTTGGGACAGGGGTACAATGAGCAGTTCTTC. This translates into CASSLGQGYNEQFF.

The J gene is TRBJ2-7, the V gene TRBV7-2; a possible D gene is TRBD2 (6 bases). Germline CDR1 and CDR2: SGHTA and FQGNSA. V lost 1 base and J lost 1, with 11 bases in between. The CDR3 has 15 amino acids. CDR3 nucleotides: TGTGCCAGCAGCTTAGTGGATAGCGGATCCTACGAGCAGTACTTC. Its protein is CASSLVDSGSYEQYF.

Turning to this clone: A junction end diverges from the germline sequence, so it may reflect a read error. The chain uses TRBV7-8 and TRBJ1-5, with TRBD1 identical over 7 bases. Germline loops: CDR1 SGHVS, CDR2 FQNEAQ. This CDR3 spans 16 amino acids. The CDR3 region is CASSLGQDRGRQPQHF. The DNA of the CDR3 is TGTGCCAGCAGTTTAGGACAGGATAGGGGTCGGCAGCCCCAGCATTTT.